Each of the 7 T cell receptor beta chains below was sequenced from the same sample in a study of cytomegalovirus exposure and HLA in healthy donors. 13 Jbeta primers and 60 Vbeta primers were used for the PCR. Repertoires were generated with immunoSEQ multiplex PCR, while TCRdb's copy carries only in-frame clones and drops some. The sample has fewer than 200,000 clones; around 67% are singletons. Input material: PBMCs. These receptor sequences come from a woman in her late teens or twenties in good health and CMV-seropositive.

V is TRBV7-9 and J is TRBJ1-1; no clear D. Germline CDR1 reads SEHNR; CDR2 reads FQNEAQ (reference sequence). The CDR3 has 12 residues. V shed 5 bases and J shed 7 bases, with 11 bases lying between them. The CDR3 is CASSPLSGEAFF. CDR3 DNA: TGTGCCAGCAGCCCGCTAAGCGGTGAAGCTTTCTTT. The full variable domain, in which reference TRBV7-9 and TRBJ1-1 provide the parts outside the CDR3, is DTGVSQNPRHKITKRGQNVTFRCDPISEHNRLYWYRQTLGQGPEFLTYFQNEAQLEKSRLLSDRFSAERPKGSFSTLEIQRTEQGDSAMYLCASSPLSGEAFFGQGTRLTVV.

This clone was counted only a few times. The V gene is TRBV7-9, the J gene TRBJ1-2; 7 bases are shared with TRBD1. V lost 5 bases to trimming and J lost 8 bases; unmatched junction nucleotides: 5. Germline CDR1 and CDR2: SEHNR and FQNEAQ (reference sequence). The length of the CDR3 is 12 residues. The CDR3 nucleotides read TGTGCCAGCAGCGGACAGGCAGGCGGCTACACCTTC. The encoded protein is CASSGQAGGYTF.

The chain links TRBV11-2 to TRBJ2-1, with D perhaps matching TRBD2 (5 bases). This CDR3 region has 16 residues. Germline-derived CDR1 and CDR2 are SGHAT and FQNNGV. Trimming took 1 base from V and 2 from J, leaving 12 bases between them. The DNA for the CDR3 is TGTGCCAGCAGCTTAGTTAGCGCCAGTCCCTACAATGAGCAGTTCTTC. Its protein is CASSLVSASPYNEQFF.

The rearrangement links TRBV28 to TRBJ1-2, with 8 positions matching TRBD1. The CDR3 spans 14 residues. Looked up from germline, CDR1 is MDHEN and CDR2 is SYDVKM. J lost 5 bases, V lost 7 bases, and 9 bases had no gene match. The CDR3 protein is CASTSEDRVYGYTF. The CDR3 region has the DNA TGTGCCAGCACCTCCGAGGACAGGGTTTATGGCTACACCTTC.

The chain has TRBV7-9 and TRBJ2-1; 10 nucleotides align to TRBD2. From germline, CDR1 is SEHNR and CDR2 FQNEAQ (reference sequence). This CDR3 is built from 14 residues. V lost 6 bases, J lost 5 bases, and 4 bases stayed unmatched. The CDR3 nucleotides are TGTGCCAGCAGGCCTAGCGGGAGCCACAATGAGCAGTTCTTC. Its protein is CASRPSGSHNEQFF.

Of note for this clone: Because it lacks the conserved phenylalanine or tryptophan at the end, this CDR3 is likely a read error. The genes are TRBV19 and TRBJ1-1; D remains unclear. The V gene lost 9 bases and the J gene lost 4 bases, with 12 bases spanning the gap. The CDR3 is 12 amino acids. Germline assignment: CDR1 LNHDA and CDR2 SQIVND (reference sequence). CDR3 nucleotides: TGTGCCAGCTTAGCGGGTAGCACTGAAGCTTTCCTT. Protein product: CASLAGSTEAFL.

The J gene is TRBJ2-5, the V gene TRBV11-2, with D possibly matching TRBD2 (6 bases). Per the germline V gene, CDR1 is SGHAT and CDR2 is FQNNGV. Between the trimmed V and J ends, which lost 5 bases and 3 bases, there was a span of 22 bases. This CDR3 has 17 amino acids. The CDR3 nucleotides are TGTGCCAGCAGCCCATACACAACTAGCTCCCGGAAAGAGACCCAGTACTTC. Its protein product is CASSPYTTSSRKETQYF.